Listed below are T cell receptor beta chains from one sample, sequenced in a study of T cells after yellow fever vaccination. TCRdb re-called the 5' RACE reads through MiXCR, storing one row per CDR3 protein. The sample lists about 310,000 distinct CDR3 sequences, about 3.5% occurring once. Sequencing was performed on PBMCs, taken on the day of the yellow fever booster vaccination. The source is a young man who received the YFV17D yellow fever vaccine. CDR3s leave out the opening cysteine and the closing phenylalanine or tryptophan.

CDR3	V	J
SARDLGGTGELF	TRBV20-1	TRBJ2-2
ASSLGAHGTEAF	TRBV7-2	TRBJ1-1
ASSEGAGGASQPQH	TRBV6-1	TRBJ1-5
ASSDGRGSPLH	TRBV6-1	TRBJ1-6
ASTPSGTSSYNSPLH	TRBV7-9	TRBJ1-6
ATANTGGGEKLF	TRBV7-9	TRBJ1-4
ASTWPSGGAMDEQF	TRBV19	TRBJ2-1
ASSSRPWDQPQH	TRBV6-2/TRBV6-3	TRBJ1-5
ASSLGQGWEQY	TRBV13	TRBJ2-7
ASSFTGLGNTEAF	TRBV7-2	TRBJ1-1
ASRWSGGNEQF	TRBV12-3/TRBV12-4	TRBJ2-1
ASSLEWGNYGYT	TRBV5-1	TRBJ1-2
ASNEIPRGANTEAF	TRBV7-9	TRBJ1-1
ASSVPPGELF	TRBV9	TRBJ2-2
SVVEGRVETQY	TRBV29-1	TRBJ2-5
SASRGTPGNTIY	TRBV20-1	TRBJ1-3
ASSNQPPGSMGYEQY	TRBV5-1	TRBJ2-7
ASSQSIRDLSFYNEQF	TRBV4-3	TRBJ2-1
ASSSDGDSPLH	TRBV7-2	TRBJ1-6
ASSPTGPYNEQF	TRBV6-2/TRBV6-3	TRBJ2-1
ASDEAKNIQY	TRBV7-9	TRBJ2-4
ASSQAAAGLETQY	TRBV4-2	TRBJ2-5
AISESRLNTEAF	TRBV10-3	TRBJ1-1
ATYWPAGGYEQF	TRBV6-6	TRBJ2-1
ASSPLMDTQY	TRBV5-5	TRBJ2-3
ASSLAGRRGPVNQPQH	TRBV7-8	TRBJ1-5
ASKGFMNTEAF	TRBV7-2	TRBJ1-1
SARHRTADQPQH	TRBV20-1	TRBJ1-5
ASSLAPSSWFGY	TRBV7-2	TRBJ2-3
ASSQGRVDYEQY	TRBV4-1	TRBJ2-7
ASSYGSYGNQPQH	TRBV6-5	TRBJ1-5
ASSLTAGRQETQY	TRBV27	TRBJ2-5
SARDLELSSYEQY	TRBV20-1	TRBJ2-7
ASSSSSGKAYNEQF	TRBV6-6	TRBJ2-1
SARDQLQDTYEQY	TRBV20-1	TRBJ2-7
ASSFTGEANGYT	TRBV5-1	TRBJ1-2
ASSQSAHGGFANTGELF	TRBV23-1	TRBJ2-2
ATSEPGGKQETQY	TRBV24-1	TRBJ2-5
ASSLAGGTYNQETQY	TRBV5-1	TRBJ2-5